This passage covers 9 T cell receptor beta chains from one sample sequenced in a study of cytomegalovirus exposure and HLA in healthy donors. The PCR employed 60 Vbeta primers together with 13 Jbeta primers. The table came from immunoSEQ multiplex PCR; TCRdb's copy has only in-frame clones and leaves some out. The table lists about 120,000 clones, 80% of them singletons. Sequenced input: PBMCs. These receptors were obtained from a female donor in good health and CMV-seropositive.

This clone was seen only once. The chain employs TRBV18 and TRBJ2-2, with TRBD2 as a possible D gene (5 bases). V was shortened by 3 bases and J by 2 bases, with 16 bases between the two germline ends. The CDR3 has 17 residues. Germline V gene sequence: CDR1 KGHSH, CDR2 LQKENI. CDR3 nucleotide sequence: TGTGCCAGCTCACCTATCGGACTCGGCGTAAACACCGGGGAGCTGTTTTTT. It yields the protein CASSPIGLGVNTGELFF.

The J gene is TRBJ2-7, the V gene TRBV18, with 8 bases lining up with TRBD1. V dropped 3 bases and J dropped 4; count of bases not matched to a gene: 2. Germline lookup yields CDR1 KGHSH and CDR2 LQKENI. The CDR3 runs to 13 residues. The CDR3 nucleotides are TGTGCCAGCTCACCTAGGACAGGGTACGAGCAGTACTTC. Amino acid sequence: CASSPRTGYEQYF.

This chain connects TRBV5-1 to TRBJ2-3; 7 bases align to TRBD2. With 5 bases clipped from V and 0 bases from J, the junction kept 6 bases outside the gene matches. CDR1 and CDR2 (germline): SGHRS, YFSETQ. This CDR3 is built from 15 residues. CDR3 coding DNA: TGCGCCAGCAGGGAGCGGGGAGGGAGCACAGATACGCAGTATTTT. Encoded protein: CASRERGGSTDTQYF.

The J gene is TRBJ2-1, the V gene TRBV2, with unresolved D. The CDR3 spans 19 residues. Germline CDR1 and CDR2: SNHLY and FYNNEI. The V end was cut by 8 bases, the J end by 1 base, with 27 bases between. For the CDR3, the DNA is TGTGCCAGCGGTTACATTGTTTACAGAGAGCTAAGGTCCTACAATGAGCAGTTCTTC. Translation: CASGYIVYRELRSYNEQFF.

The rearrangement links TRBV5-1 to TRBJ2-5; 11 bases map to TRBD2. Germline lookup yields CDR1 SGHRS and CDR2 YFSETQ. The CDR3 spans 16 residues. V shed 0 bases, J shed 6 bases, and the junction held 7 bases outside the gene matches. DNA for the CDR3: TGCGCCAGCAGCTTGGCCGGTAGCGGGGGGGTGCAGACCCAGTACTTC. This translates into CASSLAGSGGVQTQYF.

The chain has TRBV11-2 and TRBJ1-1, with D possibly matching TRBD1 (5 bases). V lost 6 bases and J 1 base, leaving 9 bases between the germline ends. The length of the CDR3 is 13 residues. Germline CDR1 SGHAT, CDR2 FQNNGV. CDR3 amino acids: CASSQDRNTEAFF. Written as DNA, the CDR3 is TGTGCCAGCAGTCAAGACAGGAACACTGAAGCTTTCTTT.

This clone was found once. At one of its ends the junction is not consistent with the germline gene, which may arise from a read error. Additional DNA sequences in this sample encode the identical CDR3. V gene TRBV6-5 combines with J gene TRBJ1-1; D gene ambiguous. The CDR3 sequence is 15 residues long. Germline assignment: CDR1 MNHEY and CDR2 SVGAGI. The CDR3: CASSYSPGGNTEAFF. CDR3 DNA sequence: TGTGCCAGCAGTTACTCACCAGGAGGGAACACCGAAGCTTTCTTT.

The V gene is TRBV5-6, the J gene TRBJ1-5; D is possibly TRBD1 (5 bases). The CDR3 is made up of 15 amino acids. The V and J ends lost 0 bases and 4 bases respectively, with 11 bases between them. Germline V lookup: CDR1 SGHDT, CDR2 YYEEEE. CDR3 DNA: TGTGCCAGCAGCTTGGAAGGGGCACGGAATCAGCCCCAGCATTTT. Protein: CASSLEGARNQPQHF.

This clone came up a few times. The chain is built from TRBV7-2 and TRBJ1-2, with D perhaps TRBD1 (5 bases). With 5 bases removed from V and 4 bases from J, the gap between germline ends came to 17 bases. The germline V gene encodes CDR1 SGHTA and CDR2 FQGNSA. CDR3 length: 15 amino acids. The CDR3 nucleotides are TGTGCCAGCAGCATAAACGGGGGTCTCGGCTATGGCTACACCTTC. This translates into CASSINGGLGYGYTF.